The following is a TCR beta chain sequence with its context. Its specific antigen is unknown. No qualities accompany the bases; no much larger clone lies one base away. The CDR3 runs 15 amino acids, cysteine and phenylalanine included. Only the CDR3 region is kept as DNA, spanning 45 bases read in frame from base 1. The germline V gene (reference sequence) supplies CDR1 GTSNPN and CDR2 SVGIG. V was cut back by 3 bases and J by 3 bases, leaving a gap of 17 bases between them. This record comes from a study of T cell changes during pregnancy in multiple sclerosis (dated by TCRdb to about 2019). A note on the overall study: In women with multiple sclerosis, the researchers looked at how the T cell repertoire shifted as pregnancy progressed.

Libraries were constructed by the immunoSEQ multiplex PCR assay. TCRdb carries this immuneACCESS record with in-frame sequences only. Its versions omit some clonotypes, under half of them owing to an unresolved V gene in the studies checked, with the rest unexplained. Within this sample are some 37,000 clones, with around nine tenths of them counted one time only. Just over 0.55% of the sample lies in the top ten. The sequence was obtained from a female donor with multiple sclerosis, enrolled in a pregnancy study. Recombination connected TRBV30 to TRBJ1-2; the D gene is perhaps TRBD1, from 6 matching bases. The sequencing here drew on CD4+ T cells from peripheral blood mononuclear cells, taken in the first trimester of pregnancy. The nucleotide sequence reads TGTGCCTGGAGAGAGGGGGAGCGCAGGTACTATGGCTACACCTTC. Translated, this gives CAWREGERRYYGYTF.